This T cell receptor (beta chain) was identified during a study of blood T cell repertoires in COVID-19. Study at large: Acute and convalescent COVID-19 specimens originated in the United States, Italy and Spain. T cells, B-cell-depleted T cells, or PBMCs provided the cDNA or gDNA that served as material.

In the source study's methods: Estimates of nucleated cell counts were drawn from the amplification of reference gene primers. Produced via immunoSEQ multiplex PCR; TCRdb's table is partial and in-frame only. The DNA gave D and trimming, while V, J and clone size come from that table. The data hold approximately 80,000 clones, with around 86% observed a single time. CDR1 and CDR2 from the germline V gene are SGHRS and YFSETQ. There are 15 residues in the CDR3. V gave up 4 bases and J gave up 4 bases; unmatched junction bases: 10. The sample was peripheral blood. This sequence was found in a woman aged 65 to 85 with acute or convalescent COVID-19. This chain links TRBV5-1 with TRBJ1-1, with TRBD1 matching 7 bases. This chain's CDR3 is CASSLTTGTGTEAFF. DNA of the CDR3: TGCGCCAGCAGCCTAACGACAGGGACGGGCACTGAAGCTTTCTTT.